These T cell receptor beta chains were read from a single sample in a study of neurological immune-mediated disorders. One entry per CDR3 protein, called by TCRdb with MiXCR from the 5' RACE reads. The repertoire holds some 38,000 distinct CDR3 sequences, with 3.8% as singletons. What was sequenced was PBMCs. The receptors shown here come from a man aged 25 to 40 with multiple sclerosis. CDR3s include the opening cysteine and the closing phenylalanine or tryptophan. D genes are given only for firm matches. Clone size is shown for a subset of rows, as once, few, many or a class of expanded clone.

>medium-sized|TRBV20-1|TRBD2|TRBJ2-1
CSASETSSRNEQFF
TGCAGTGCTAGCGAGACTAGCTCCAGAAATGAGCAGTTCTTC
>many|TRBV12-3/TRBV12-4|.|TRBJ1-1
CASSQGYTEAFF
TGTGCCAGCAGCCAGGGGTACACTGAAGCTTTCTTT
>many|TRBV5-5|TRBD1|TRBJ1-1
CASSLIPGQSYEGAFF
TGTGCCAGCAGCTTGATTCCGGGACAGAGCTATGAAGGGGCTTTCTTT
>many|TRBV7-2|.|TRBJ2-3
CASRPPQDTQYF
TGTGCCAGCAGGCCTCCTCAAGATACGCAGTATTTT
>many|TRBV7-3|.|TRBJ2-1
CDSSPPPATSSYNEQFF
TGTGACAGCAGCCCCCCTCCGGCTACCAGCTCCTACAATGAGCAGTTCTTC
>.|TRBV9|.|TRBJ2-1
CASSVVRGSGEQFF
TGTGCCAGCAGCGTAGTAAGGGGTAGTGGTGAGCAGTTCTTC
>many|TRBV4-3|.|TRBJ2-7
CASSQERTDEQYF
TGCGCCAGCAGCCAAGAACGAACGGACGAGCAGTACTTC
>many|TRBV20-1|.|TRBJ2-5
CSAGAGRETQYF
TGCAGTGCTGGGGCGGGGCGGGAGACCCAGTACTTC
>many|TRBV4-3|.|TRBJ1-1
CASSQGRNWQILEAFF
TGCGCCAGCAGCCAAGGGAGAAATTGGCAGATCCTTGAAGCTTTCTTT
>many|TRBV7-2|.|TRBJ2-5
CASSAAETQYF
TGTGCCAGCAGCGCAGCAGAGACCCAGTACTTC
>many|TRBV6-5|.|TRBJ1-1
CASNRVTGGGTEAFF
TGTGCCAGCAATCGGGTTACGGGGGGTGGTACTGAAGCTTTCTTT
>many|TRBV29-1|TRBD1|TRBJ2-7
CSVRTGVGYEQYF
TGCAGCGTCCGGACAGGGGTGGGCTACGAGCAGTACTTC
>many|TRBV21-1|.|TRBJ1-2
CASSKWGDRLYGYTF
TGTGCCAGCAGCAAATGGGGGGACAGGCTCTATGGCTACACCTTC
>few|TRBV6-1|.|TRBJ2-3
CASSRTETSTDTQYF
TGTGCCAGCAGTCGGACGGAGACTAGCACAGATACGCAGTATTTT
>many|TRBV12-3/TRBV12-4|.|TRBJ1-2
CASSLLAGGVYGYTF
TGTGCCAGCAGTTTACTCGCGGGCGGCGTCTATGGCTACACCTTC
>many|TRBV6-5|.|TRBJ2-3
CASSYSGSHYTDTQYF
TGTGCCAGCAGTTACTCTGGTAGCCATTACACAGATACGCAGTATTTT
>.|TRBV20-1|.|TRBJ1-5
CSASRQAHQPQNF
TGCAGTGCTAGCCGACAGGCCCATCAGCCCCAGAATTTT
>.|TRBV7-9|TRBD1|TRBJ1-2
CASSSRDSLNSYGYTF
TGTGCCAGCAGCTCCCGGGACAGCCTAAATTCCTATGGCTACACCTTC
>medium-sized|TRBV20-1|.|TRBJ2-3
CSASVPGIDTQYF
TGCAGTGCTAGTGTGCCGGGAATAGATACGCAGTATTTT
>many|TRBV11-2|TRBD1|TRBJ1-2
CASSSIRGQFNYGYTF
TGTGCCAGCAGCTCAATTAGGGGACAGTTTAACTATGGCTACACCTTC
>many|TRBV6-5|TRBD1|TRBJ1-1
CASSGGAGTEAFF
TGTGCCAGTTCAGGGGGCGCAGGGACTGAAGCTTTCTTT
>many|TRBV15|.|TRBJ2-3
CATSRDGSTDTQYF
TGTGCCACCAGCAGAGACGGGAGCACAGATACGCAGTATTTT
>many|TRBV27|.|TRBJ1-3
CASSDGTSRNTIYF
TGTGCCAGCAGTGACGGGACTAGCAGAAACACCATATATTTT
>many|TRBV4-3|.|TRBJ2-1
CASSRQIDSYNEQFF
TGCGCCAGCAGCCGACAGATTGACTCTTACAATGAGCAGTTCTTC
>many|TRBV3-1|.|TRBJ2-2
CASSQDGRRNTGELFF
TGTGCCAGCAGCCAAGATGGTCGACGCAACACCGGGGAGCTGTTTTTT
>many|TRBV2|.|TRBJ2-7
CASRESYEQYF
TGTGCCAGCAGGGAGTCCTACGAGCAGTACTTC
>many|TRBV24-1|.|TRBJ1-2
CATSDPDDGLYGYTF
TGTGCCACCAGTGATCCCGACGATGGGCTCTATGGCTACACCTTC
>many|TRBV4-1|.|TRBJ1-2
CASSQETTGRGYGYTF
TGCGCCAGCAGCCAAGAAACGACAGGCCGGGGCTATGGCTACACCTTC